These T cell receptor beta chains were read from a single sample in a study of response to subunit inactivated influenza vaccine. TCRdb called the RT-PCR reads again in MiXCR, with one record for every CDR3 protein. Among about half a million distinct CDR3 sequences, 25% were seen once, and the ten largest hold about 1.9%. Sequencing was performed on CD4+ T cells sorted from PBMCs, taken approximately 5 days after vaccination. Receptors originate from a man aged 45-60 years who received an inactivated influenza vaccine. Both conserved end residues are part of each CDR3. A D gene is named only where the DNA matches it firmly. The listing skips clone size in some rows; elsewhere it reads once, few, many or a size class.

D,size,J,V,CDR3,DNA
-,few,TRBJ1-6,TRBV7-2,CASSLVPGPDSPLHF,TGTGCCAGCAGCTTAGTCCCAGGGCCGGATTCACCCCTCCACTTT
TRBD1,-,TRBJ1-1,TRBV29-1,CSVPGGTEAFF,TGCAGCGTTCCAGGGGGCACTGAAGCTTTCTTT
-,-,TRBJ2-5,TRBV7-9,CASSLSPWTDQETQYF,TGTGCCAGCAGCTTATCCCCCTGGACAGATCAAGAGACCCAGTACTTC
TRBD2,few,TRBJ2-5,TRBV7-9,CASTLAGAHQETQYF,TGTGCCAGCACGCTAGCGGGAGCGCATCAAGAGACCCAGTACTTC
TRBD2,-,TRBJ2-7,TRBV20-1,CSASSGGSISYEQYF,TGCAGTGCTAGTAGCGGGGGGTCAATCAGCTACGAGCAGTACTTC
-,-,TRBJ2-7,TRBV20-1,CSASWLRRPYEQYF,TGCAGTGCTAGTTGGTTGCGGAGACCCTACGAGCAGTACTTC
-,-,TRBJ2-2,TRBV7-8,CASSPLAGGIDTGELFF,TGTGCCAGCAGCCCCCTGGCAGGAGGCATCGACACCGGGGAGCTGTTTTTT
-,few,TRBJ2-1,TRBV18,CASSLSGTLNEQFF,TGTGCCAGCTCACTGTCCGGGACCTTGAATGAGCAGTTCTTC
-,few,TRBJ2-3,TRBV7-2,CASSPRRAASTDTQYF,TGTGCCAGCAGCCCGCGGCGAGCGGCTAGCACAGATACGCAGTATTTT
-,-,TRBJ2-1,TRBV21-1,CASSKAPQLRGVSYNEQFF,TGTGCCAGCAGCAAAGCGCCTCAGTTACGGGGGGTCTCCTACAATGAGCAGTTCTTC
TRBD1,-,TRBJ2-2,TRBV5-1,CATQRNTGQGGTGELFF,TGCGCCACTCAACGTAACACGGGACAGGGTGGCACCGGGGAGCTGTTTTTT
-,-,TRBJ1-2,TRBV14,CASSQRPGYGYTF,TGTGCCAGCAGCCAAAGGCCAGGCTATGGCTACACCTTC
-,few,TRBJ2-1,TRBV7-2,CASSSSFLSSYNEQFF,TGTGCCAGCAGCTCCTCCTTCCTGAGCTCCTACAATGAGCAGTTCTTC
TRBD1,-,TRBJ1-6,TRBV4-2,CASSHRDRLLDSPLHF,TGTGCCAGCAGCCACCGGGACAGGTTACTCGATTCACCCCTCCACTTT
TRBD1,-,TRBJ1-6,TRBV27,CASSPLGQRNSPLHF,TGTGCCAGCAGCCCTTTGGGACAGCGAAATTCACCCCTCCACTTT
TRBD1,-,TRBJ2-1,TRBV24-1,CATSDHGQGARDEQFF,TGTGCCACCAGTGATCACGGACAGGGGGCACGAGATGAGCAGTTCTTC
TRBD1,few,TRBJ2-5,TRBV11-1,CASSYRGETQYF,TGTGCCAGCAGCTACAGGGGGGAGACCCAGTACTTC
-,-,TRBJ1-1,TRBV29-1,CSVVWGGNTEAFF,TGCAGCGTTGTATGGGGGGGGAACACTGAAGCTTTCTTT
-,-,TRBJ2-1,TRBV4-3,CASSQSVAYEQFF,TGCGCCAGCAGCCAATCAGTTGCGTATGAGCAGTTCTTC
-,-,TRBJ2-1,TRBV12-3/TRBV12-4,CASSWVGPIYNEQFF,TGTGCCAGCAGTTGGGTGGGACCCATCTACAATGAGCAGTTCTTC
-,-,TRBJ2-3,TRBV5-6,CASSRRLGATDTQYF,TGTGCCAGCAGCCGTCGGTTGGGGGCCACAGATACGCAGTATTTT
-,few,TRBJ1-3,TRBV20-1,CSARGLYRASGNTIYF,TGCAGTGCTAGAGGCCTCTATAGAGCTTCTGGAAACACCATATATTTT
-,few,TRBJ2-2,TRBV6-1,CASRPRVTGELFF,TGTGCCAGCAGGCCCAGGGTCACCGGGGAGCTGTTTTTT
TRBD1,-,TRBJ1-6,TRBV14,CASSQVPGGALHF,TGTGCCAGCAGCCAAGTTCCAGGGGGAGCCCTCCACTTT
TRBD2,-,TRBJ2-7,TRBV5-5,CASSLGGTTYYEQYF,TGTGCCAGCAGCTTGGGGGGGACTACCTATTACGAGCAGTACTTC
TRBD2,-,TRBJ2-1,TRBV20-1,CSARIAGVEGSYNEQFF,TGCAGTGCTAGAATAGCGGGAGTAGAAGGATCGTACAATGAGCAGTTCTTC
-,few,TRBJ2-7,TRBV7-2,CASSSPRTRAYEQYF,TGTGCCAGCAGCTCCCCCCGGACTCGAGCCTACGAGCAGTACTTC
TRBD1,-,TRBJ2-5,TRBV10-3,CASVQGAGETQYF,TGTGCCAGCGTTCAGGGGGCAGGGGAGACCCAGTACTTC
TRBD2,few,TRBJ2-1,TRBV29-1,CSVGEGSGRYNEQFF,TGCAGCGTTGGGGAGGGTAGCGGGAGATACAATGAGCAGTTCTTC
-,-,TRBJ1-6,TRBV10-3,CAISELEGDNSPLHF,TGTGCCATCAGCGAATTGGAAGGAGATAATTCACCCCTCCACTTT
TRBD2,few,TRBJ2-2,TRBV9,CASSALDSGGPNTGELFF,TGTGCCAGCAGCGCACTGGATAGCGGGGGGCCGAACACCGGGGAGCTGTTTTTT
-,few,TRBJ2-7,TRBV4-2,CASSQDSATYEQYF,TGTGCCAGCAGCCAAGATTCAGCAACCTACGAGCAGTACTTC
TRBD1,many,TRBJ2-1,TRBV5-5,CASSSASWTGRNEQFF,TGTGCCAGCAGCTCGGCGTCGTGGACAGGGAGGAATGAGCAGTTCTTC
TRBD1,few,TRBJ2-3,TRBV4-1,CASSQDPLDRGTDTQYF,TGCGCCAGCAGCCAAGACCCTCTGGACAGGGGCACAGATACGCAGTATTTT
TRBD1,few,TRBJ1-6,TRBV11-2,CASSLGDSFNSPLHF,TGTGCCAGCAGCTTGGGGGACAGCTTTAATTCACCCCTCCACTTT
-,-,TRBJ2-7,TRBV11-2,CASSPRLRGGSSYEQYF,TGTGCCAGCAGCCCCCGATTAAGGGGGGGGAGCTCCTACGAGCAGTACTTC
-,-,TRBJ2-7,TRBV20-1,CSARRTVTSYEQYF,TGCAGTGCTCGCAGGACAGTGACCTCCTACGAGCAGTACTTC